These 26 T cell receptor beta chains originate from one sample sequenced in a study of cytomegalovirus exposure and HLA in healthy donors. The assay was immunoSEQ multiplex PCR, and TCRdb's table has in-frame clones only and misses some. The table lists about 66,000 clones, around 97% of them singletons. Sequenced material: PBMCs. These receptors were taken from a woman under 30 in good health and CMV-seropositive.

V is TRBV28 and J is TRBJ2-1, with D maybe TRBD1 (6 bases). V lost 6 bases, J lost 2 bases, and 23 bases lay in between. The CDR3 has 18 amino acids. The germline V gene has CDR1 MDHEN and CDR2 SYDVKM. The CDR3 DNA reads as TGTGCCAGCAGACAACCCTCGAAGACAGGAACAACCTACAATGAGCAGTTCTTC. It translates to CASRQPSKTGTTYNEQFF.

This chain uses TRBV5-4 with TRBJ2-1; possibly TRBD2 for D (5 bases). There are 16 residues in the CDR3. Germline CDR1 SGHNT, CDR2 YYREEE (reference sequence). The V end was cut by 0 bases, the J end by 1 base, with 11 bases between. CDR3 nucleotide sequence: TGTGCCAGCAGCTTGGATGAGGGATCGTCCTACAATGAGCAGTTCTTC. Amino acid sequence: CASSLDEGSSYNEQFF.

The rearrangement uses TRBV5-1 and TRBJ2-3, with 10 bases that match TRBD1. Germline CDR1 SGHRS, CDR2 YFSETQ. V dropped 4 bases and J dropped 4; count of bases not matched to a gene: 6. The CDR3 is 15 amino acids. The CDR3 DNA reads TGCGCCAGCAGCCTGGCCGGGACAGGGGCAGATACGCAGTATTTT. Amino acid sequence: CASSLAGTGADTQYF.

The gene calls are TRBV9 and TRBJ1-2, with 8 bases aligning to TRBD1. CDR3 length equals 15 residues. Germline CDR1 is SGDLS and CDR2 is YYNGEE. V lost 3 bases, J lost 4 bases, and 8 bases stayed unmatched. The CDR3 sequence is CASSDRDRPIYGYTF. The CDR3 DNA reads as TGTGCCAGCAGCGACCGGGACAGGCCCATCTATGGCTACACCTTC.

The V gene is TRBV2, the J gene TRBJ1-1; D remains ambiguous. Per the germline V gene, CDR1 is SNHLY and CDR2 is FYNNEI. Trimming took off 4 bases at V and 11 bases at J, with 11 bases between the two ends. The CDR3 length is 11 residues. In DNA form, the CDR3 reads TGTGCCAGCAGTGGCTCGGTGTGGGCTTTCTTT. As protein: CASSGSVWAFF.

In this sample, this clone turned up once. V and J are TRBV5-4 and TRBJ2-7, with 14 bases that match TRBD2. V shed 3 bases, J shed 2 bases, and the junction held 10 bases outside the gene matches. Germline V gene lookup returns CDR1 SGHNT and CDR2 YYREEE (reference sequence). The CDR3 is 18 amino acids. CDR3 nucleotides: TGTGCCAGCAGCTCAAATCCGGGACTAGCGGGAGTCCCCTACGAGCAGTACTTC. Protein: CASSSNPGLAGVPYEQYF.

The rearrangement joins TRBV28 to TRBJ1-5; no clear D gene. CDR1 and CDR2 from the germline V gene are MDHEN and SYDVKM. With 4 bases removed from V and 1 base from J, the gap between germline ends came to 8 bases. The CDR3 spans 14 residues. The chain's CDR3 is CASSYSGSNQPQHF. In nucleotides, the CDR3 is TGTGCCAGCAGTTACTCCGGGAGCAATCAGCCCCAGCATTTT. Supplemented by reference TRBV28 and TRBJ1-5, the full variable domain reads DVKVTQSSRYLVKRTGEKVFLECVQDMDHENMFWYRQDPGLGLRLIYFSYDVKMKEKGDIPEGYSVSREKKERFSLILESASTNQTSMYLCASSYSGSNQPQHFGDGTRLSIL.

V usage is TRBV5-1 and J usage is TRBJ2-7; TRBD2 matches 14 bases. Trimming cost V 3 bases and J 5 bases; bases outside gene matches: 4. This CDR3 has 15 residues. Germline V gene sequence: CDR1 SGHRS, CDR2 YFSETQ. CDR3 loop: CASSSGTSGRDEQYF. The CDR3 region has the DNA TGCGCCAGCAGCTCAGGGACTAGCGGGAGAGACGAGCAGTACTTC.

This chain uses TRBV9 with TRBJ2-3, with D maybe TRBD1 (5 bases). V shed 0 bases and J shed 6 bases, with 5 bases lying between them. The V gene's germline CDR1 is SGDLS and CDR2 YYNGEE. The CDR3 has 12 residues. DNA for the CDR3: TGTGCCAGCAGCGTAGACAGGGATACGCAGTATTTT. It translates to CASSVDRDTQYF.

The chain is built from TRBV6-6 and TRBJ1-3; the D is unclear. Looked up from germline, CDR1 is MNHNY and CDR2 is SVGAGI (reference sequence). V shed 0 bases and J shed 2 bases, with 11 bases lying between them. The CDR3 covers 16 residues. CDR3 in amino acids: CASSYSAPVTGNTIYF. The CDR3 coding sequence is TGTGCCAGCAGTTACTCCGCCCCAGTAACTGGAAACACCATATATTTT.

The J gene is TRBJ2-7, the V gene TRBV19, with D tentatively TRBD1 (6 bases). Germline values: CDR1 LNHDA, CDR2 SQIVND (reference sequence). This CDR3 is built from 15 residues. V lost 4 bases, J lost 3 bases, and 16 bases lay in between. This CDR3 reads CASSTFQGPSYEQYF. The CDR3 nucleotides read TGTGCCAGTAGTACCTTCCAGGGGCCTAGCTACGAGCAGTACTTC. Based on the CDR3 plus reference TRBV19 and TRBJ2-7, the full variable domain is DGGITQSPKYLFRKEGQNVTLSCEQNLNHDAMYWYRQDPGQGLRLIYYSQIVNDFQKGDIAEGYSVSREKKESFPLTVTSAQKNPTAFYLCASSTFQGPSYEQYFGPGTRLTVT.

This clone was observed a single time. This rearrangement joins TRBV7-3 to TRBJ2-2; tentative D call: TRBD2 (5 bases). From germline, CDR1 is SGHTA and CDR2 FQGTGA. The CDR3 spans 12 residues. Trimming stripped 11 bases from V and 7 bases from J, with 14 bases between. The chain's CDR3 is CASSSDGGELFF. The CDR3 DNA is TGTGCCTCCAGTAGCGACGGCGGGGAGCTGTTTTTT.

V gene TRBV5-1 combines with J gene TRBJ2-7; 11 positions agree with TRBD2. The germline V gene has CDR1 SGHRS and CDR2 YFSETQ. The CDR3 has 15 amino acids. V trimming: 1 base; J trimming: 5 bases; junction bases outside the gene matches: 5. CDR3 sequence (DNA): TGCGCCAGCAGCTTGAGACTAGCGGGAACAAACGAGCAGTACTTC. Its protein is CASSLRLAGTNEQYF.

This rearrangement joins TRBV5-1 to TRBJ2-2, with D possibly being TRBD2 (6 bases). Trimming stripped 1 base from V and 2 bases from J, with 9 bases between. CDR1 and CDR2 from the germline V gene are SGHRS and YFSETQ. There are 15 residues in the CDR3. The CDR3 is CASSLLRGNTGELFF. Here the CDR3 DNA reads TGCGCCAGCAGCTTGTTGCGGGGAAACACCGGGGAGCTGTTTTTT.

The chain links TRBV30 to TRBJ1-2; no reliable D call. The germline CDR1 and CDR2 sequences are GTSNPN and SVGIG (reference sequence). Trimming cost V 0 bases and J 4 bases, with 6 bases left between them. The CDR3 consists of 12 residues. The CDR3, as DNA: TGTGCCTGGAGTGTACAGAGCTATGGCTACACCTTC. Protein: CAWSVQSYGYTF.

CDR3 nucleotides: TGTGCCAGCAGCGTAGGCGGGGGGACGAGTGAAAAACTGTTTTTT. This sequence encodes CASSVGGGTSEKLFF. This chain links TRBV9 with TRBJ1-4, with D possibly being TRBD1 (5 bases). V gave up 0 bases and J gave up 7 bases, with 13 bases separating them. Looked up from germline, CDR1 is SGDLS and CDR2 is YYNGEE. The CDR3 loop spans 15 amino acids.

This clone was counted a single time. The V gene is TRBV29-1, the J gene TRBJ2-7; 13 bases map to TRBD2. Germline assignment: CDR1 SQVTM and CDR2 ANQGSEA. J lost 7 bases, V lost 2 bases, and 2 bases had no gene match. There are 13 residues in the CDR3. CDR3 loop: CSVEWTSGREQYF. The DNA for the CDR3 is TGCAGCGTTGAATGGACTAGCGGGAGAGAGCAGTACTTC.

The chain links TRBV7-8 to TRBJ1-3, with D uncertain. V was pared by 4 bases and J by 2 bases, with 15 bases between. The CDR3 is 16 residues long. Germline V gives CDR1 SGHVS, CDR2 FQNEAQ. The CDR3 DNA follows: TGTGCCAGCAGCTCGGGAGACTTTGGTGCTGGAAACACCATATATTTT. Amino acids: CASSSGDFGAGNTIYF.

The chain uses TRBV5-1 and TRBJ1-2; 8 bases map to TRBD1. Per germline, CDR1 SGHRS and CDR2 YFSETQ. This CDR3 spans 15 amino acids. J gave up 3 bases and V 3 bases, and 7 bases lay outside the gene matches. The CDR3 spells CASSSDREGHYGYTF. CDR3 in DNA: TGCGCCAGCAGCTCGGACAGGGAGGGTCACTATGGCTACACCTTC.

The rearrangement links TRBV6-5 to TRBJ2-7; 9 nucleotides match TRBD1. The CDR3 has 14 residues. Germline CDR1 reads MNHEY; CDR2 reads SVGAGI. J was trimmed by 5 bases and V by 8 bases; bases with no gene match: 10. As DNA, the CDR3 is TGTGCCAGCGGAGCCGGGACAGGGTTGGACGAGCAGTACTTC. As protein: CASGAGTGLDEQYF.

The chain uses TRBV9 and TRBJ2-3; TRBD2 might be the D (5 bases). CDR3 length: 15 residues. Trimming removed 0 bases from V and 1 base from J, with 9 bases in between. Per the germline V gene, CDR1 is SGDLS and CDR2 is YYNGEE. The CDR3 bases are TGTGCCAGCAGCGTAGTTAGTAGCGGCACAGATACGCAGTATTTT. Protein product: CASSVVSSGTDTQYF.

The chain joins TRBV5-6 to TRBJ2-3, with 9 positions matching TRBD2. This CDR3 is built from 16 residues. Per germline, CDR1 SGHDT and CDR2 YYEEEE. Trimming cost V 0 bases and J 5 bases; bases outside gene matches: 7. CDR3 bases: TGTGCCAGCAGCTTGGGTTTAGCGGGAGCTCTAGATACGCAGTATTTT. Its translation is CASSLGLAGALDTQYF.

This clone was observed a single time. The genes are TRBV28 and TRBJ2-7, with 7 bases matching TRBD2. This CDR3 spans 15 amino acids. V gave up 6 bases and J gave up 2 bases; unmatched junction bases: 10. Germline assignment: CDR1 MDHEN and CDR2 SYDVKM. The CDR3 DNA follows: TGTGCCAGCAGCCGACGCACTAGCGTCCCCTACGAGCAGTACTTC. It is translated as CASSRRTSVPYEQYF. Combining the CDR3 with reference TRBV28 and TRBJ2-7 gives the whole variable domain DVKVTQSSRYLVKRTGEKVFLECVQDMDHENMFWYRQDPGLGLRLIYFSYDVKMKEKGDIPEGYSVSREKKERFSLILESASTNQTSMYLCASSRRTSVPYEQYFGPGTRLTVT.

CDR3 sequence reads: CAWSVPETRYEQYF. DNA of the CDR3: TGTGCCTGGAGTGTACCCGAGACTCGCTACGAGCAGTACTTC. The genes are TRBV30 and TRBJ2-7; no clear D. The V end lost 0 bases, the J end lost 3 bases, and 12 bases lay between the germline ends. CDR1 and CDR2 (germline): GTSNPN, SVGIG (reference sequence). CDR3 length equals 14 residues.

This chain uses TRBV21-1 with TRBJ2-2; the table gives TRBD1 as D, unverified against the DNA. TRBV21-1 is shown as a pseudogene. The CDR3 loop spans 19 amino acids. The CDR3 is CASSKSAQKQGKLVGELFF. The CDR3 DNA sequence: TGTGCCAGCAGCAAATCAGCCCAGAAGCAGGGGAAGTTGGTCGGGGAGCTGTTTTTT.

V is TRBV27 and J is TRBJ2-1; the match to TRBD2 covers 8 bases. After removal of 3 bases from V and 8 bases from J, the junction contained 15 bases not matched to a gene. CDR1 and CDR2 (germline): MNHEY, SMNVEV (reference sequence). The CDR3 contains 17 residues. The CDR3 coding sequence is TGTGCCAGCAGTTTGCGTCGAAGCGGGAGAAGGTGGGATGAGCAGTTCTTC. It is translated as CASSLRRSGRRWDEQFF.